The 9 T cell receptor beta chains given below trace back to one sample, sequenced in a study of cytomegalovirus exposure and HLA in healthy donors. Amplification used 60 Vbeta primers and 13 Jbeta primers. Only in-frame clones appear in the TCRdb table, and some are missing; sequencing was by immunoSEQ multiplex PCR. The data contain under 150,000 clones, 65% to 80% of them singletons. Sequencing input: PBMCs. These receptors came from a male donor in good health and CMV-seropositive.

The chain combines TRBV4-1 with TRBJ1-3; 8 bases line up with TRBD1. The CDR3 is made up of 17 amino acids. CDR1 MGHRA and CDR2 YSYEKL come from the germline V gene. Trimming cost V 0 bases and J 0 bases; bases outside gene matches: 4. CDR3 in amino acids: CASSQDRTGFSGNTIYF. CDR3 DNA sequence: TGCGCCAGCAGCCAAGATAGGACAGGGTTCTCTGGAAACACCATATATTTT.

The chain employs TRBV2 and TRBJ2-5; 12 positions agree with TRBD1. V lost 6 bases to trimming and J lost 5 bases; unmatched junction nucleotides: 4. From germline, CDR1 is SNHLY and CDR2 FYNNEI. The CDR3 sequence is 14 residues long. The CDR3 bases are TGTGCCAGCAGCCGGGACAGGGGGCTGGAGACCCAGTACTTC. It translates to CASSRDRGLETQYF. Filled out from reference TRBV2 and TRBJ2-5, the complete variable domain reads EPEVTQTPSHQVTQMGQEVILRCVPISNHLYFYWYRQILGQKVEFLVSFYNNEISEKSEIFDDQFSVERPDGSNFTLKIRSTKLEDSAMYFCASSRDRGLETQYFGPGTRLLVL.

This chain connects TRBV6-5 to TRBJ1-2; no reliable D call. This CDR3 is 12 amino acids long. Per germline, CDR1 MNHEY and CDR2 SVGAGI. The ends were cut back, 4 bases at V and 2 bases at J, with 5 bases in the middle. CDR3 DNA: TGTGCCAGCAGTTCTGAGAACTATGGCTACACCTTC. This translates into CASSSENYGYTF.

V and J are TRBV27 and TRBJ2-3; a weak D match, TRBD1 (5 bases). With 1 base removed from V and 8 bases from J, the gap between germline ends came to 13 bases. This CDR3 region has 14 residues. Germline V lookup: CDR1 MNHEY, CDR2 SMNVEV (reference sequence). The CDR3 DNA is TGTGCCAGCAGTTTATTATTAGGGGCTCCTACGCAGTATTTT. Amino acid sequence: CASSLLLGAPTQYF.

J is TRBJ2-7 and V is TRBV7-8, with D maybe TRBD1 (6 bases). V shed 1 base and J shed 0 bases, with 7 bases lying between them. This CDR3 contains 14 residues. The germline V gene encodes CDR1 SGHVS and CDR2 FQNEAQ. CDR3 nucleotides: TGTGCCAGCAGCTTAGGGACAGTCTCCTACGAGCAGTACTTC. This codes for CASSLGTVSYEQYF.

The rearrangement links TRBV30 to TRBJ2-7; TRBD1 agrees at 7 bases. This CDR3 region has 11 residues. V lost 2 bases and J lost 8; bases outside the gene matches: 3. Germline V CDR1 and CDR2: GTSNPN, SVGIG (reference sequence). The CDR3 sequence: CAWSQGVQQYF. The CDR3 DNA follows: TGTGCCTGGAGTCAGGGGGTCCAGCAGTACTTC. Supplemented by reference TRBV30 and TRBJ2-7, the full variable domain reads SQTIHQWPATLVQPVGSPLSLECTVEGTSNPNLYWYRQAAGRGLQLLFYSVGIGQISSEVPQNLSASRPQDRQFILSSKKLLLSDSGFYLCAWSQGVQQYFGPGTRLTVT.

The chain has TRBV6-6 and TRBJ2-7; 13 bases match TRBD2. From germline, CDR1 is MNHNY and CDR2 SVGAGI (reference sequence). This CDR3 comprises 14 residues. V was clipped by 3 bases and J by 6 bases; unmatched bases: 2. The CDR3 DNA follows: TGTGCCAGCAGTTATTGGACTAGCGGGAGCGAGCAGTACTTC. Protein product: CASSYWTSGSEQYF.

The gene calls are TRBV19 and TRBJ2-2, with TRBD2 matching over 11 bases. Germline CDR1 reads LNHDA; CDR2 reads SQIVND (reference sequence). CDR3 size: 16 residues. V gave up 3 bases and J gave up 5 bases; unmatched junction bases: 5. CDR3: CASSIASGGPTGELFF. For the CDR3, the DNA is TGTGCCAGTAGTATTGCTAGCGGGGGGCCGACCGGGGAGCTGTTTTTT.

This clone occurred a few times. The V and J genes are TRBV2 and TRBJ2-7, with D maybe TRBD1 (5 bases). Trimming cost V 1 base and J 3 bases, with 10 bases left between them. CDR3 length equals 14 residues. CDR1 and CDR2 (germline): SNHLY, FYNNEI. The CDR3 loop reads CASSEDQGDYEQYF. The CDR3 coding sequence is TGTGCCAGCAGTGAAGATCAGGGTGACTACGAGCAGTACTTC.